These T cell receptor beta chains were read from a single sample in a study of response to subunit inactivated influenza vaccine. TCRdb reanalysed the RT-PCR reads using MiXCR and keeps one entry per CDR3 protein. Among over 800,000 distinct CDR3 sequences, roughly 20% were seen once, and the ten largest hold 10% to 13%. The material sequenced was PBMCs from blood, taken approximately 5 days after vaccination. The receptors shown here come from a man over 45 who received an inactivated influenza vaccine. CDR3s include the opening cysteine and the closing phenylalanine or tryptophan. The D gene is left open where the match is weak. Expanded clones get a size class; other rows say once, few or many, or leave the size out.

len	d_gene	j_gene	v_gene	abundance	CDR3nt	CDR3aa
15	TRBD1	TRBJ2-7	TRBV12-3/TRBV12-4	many	TGTGCCAGCAGTTTATCCGGGACAGGGTGGTACGAGCAGTACTTC	CASSLSGTGWYEQYF
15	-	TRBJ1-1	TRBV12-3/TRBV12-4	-	TGTGCCAGCAGCCTCGACTCAGGAGGGAACACTGAAGCTTTCTTT	CASSLDSGGNTEAFF
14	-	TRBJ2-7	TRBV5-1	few	TGCGCCAGCAGCACCGGCCCGGGCTCCTACGAGCAGTACTTC	CASSTGPGSYEQYF
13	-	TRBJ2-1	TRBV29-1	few	TGCAGCGTTGAAGTTAGCTCCTACAATGAGCAGTTCTTC	CSVEVSSYNEQFF
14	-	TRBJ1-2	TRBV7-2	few	TGTGCCAGCAGCCCGGGACGGACTAACTATGGCTACACCTTC	CASSPGRTNYGYTF
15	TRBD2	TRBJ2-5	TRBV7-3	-	TGTGCCAGCAGCTTGACTAGCGGGACCAAAGAGACCCAGTACTTC	CASSLTSGTKETQYF
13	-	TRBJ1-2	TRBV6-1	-	TGTGCCAGCAGTCCCCGGACCCCAATGGGCTACACCTTC	CASSPRTPMGYTF
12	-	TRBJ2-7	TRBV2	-	TGTGCCAGCAGTGGGACTTACTACGAGCAGTACTTC	CASSGTYYEQYF
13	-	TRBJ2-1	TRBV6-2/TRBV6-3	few	TGTGCCAGCAGGCTCAGGGCTTACGATGAGCAGTTCTTC	CASRLRAYDEQFF
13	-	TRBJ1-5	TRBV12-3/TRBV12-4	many	TGTGCCAGCAGCCGGGGCAGATATCAGCCCCAGCATTTT	CASSRGRYQPQHF